This TCR beta chain comes out of a study of blood T cell repertoires in COVID-19. Turning to the study itself: Both acute and convalescent COVID-19 samples were obtained from the United States, Italy and Spain. PBMCs, B-cell-depleted T cells, or T cells were the source of the cDNA or gDNA that made up the material.

The data were produced by immunoSEQ multiplex PCR, yet TCRdb's version contains in-frame clones alone and is incomplete. The profile shows about 150,000 clones, 70% to 90% of them singletons. Germline V lookup: CDR1 LNHDA, CDR2 SQIVND (reference sequence). With 9 bases clipped from V and 0 bases from J, the junction kept 7 bases outside the gene matches. The CDR3 spans 15 residues. The sequenced sample consisted of peripheral blood. The clonotype originates from a woman in her 70s with acute or convalescent COVID-19. The rearrangement links TRBV19 to TRBJ2-2, with 7 bases identical to TRBD1. The CDR3 reads CASLDRKTNTGELFF. The CDR3 DNA reads TGTGCCAGCCTGGACAGGAAGACGAACACCGGGGAGCTGTTTTTT.